The 28 T cell receptor beta chains below come from one sample, sequenced in a study of blood T cell repertoires in COVID-19. This table comes from immunoSEQ multiplex PCR, and its TCRdb copy is limited to in-frame clones, with some not included. The sample has approximately 100,000 clones, more than 85% seen once. The sequenced sample was peripheral blood. These receptor sequences come from a human donor in a cohort sampled during active COVID-19.

This chain uses TRBV27 with TRBJ2-1; the D gene is possibly TRBD1 (6 bases). The CDR3 spans 15 residues. Germline V gene data show CDR1 as MNHEY and CDR2 as SMNVEV (reference sequence). Trimming left V 6 bases short and J 7 bases short, with 19 bases between. CDR3 DNA: TGTGCCAGCAGGCCCCGGGACACAAGACTTAATGAGCAGTTCTTC. Its translation: CASRPRDTRLNEQFF.

The chain employs TRBV28 and TRBJ1-6; 9 bases fit TRBD1. CDR1 and CDR2 from the germline V gene are MDHEN and SYDVKM. V lost 1 base and J lost 9; bases outside the gene matches: 7. The CDR3 contains 16 residues. The CDR3 region has the DNA TGTGCCAGCAGTTTATCTCCGACAGGGGGGAGTTCACCCCTCCACTTT. Amino acid sequence: CASSLSPTGGSSPLHF.

This chain joins TRBV19 and TRBJ1-4; D possibly corresponds to TRBD1 (6 bases). In germline, CDR1 is LNHDA, CDR2 SQIVND (reference sequence). The CDR3 extends over 16 amino acids. V dropped 5 bases and J dropped 7 bases, with 20 bases sitting between them. The CDR3 here is CASSRVPGVNGEKLFF. DNA of the CDR3: TGTGCCAGTAGTCGAGTCCCAGGGGTGAATGGTGAAAAACTGTTTTTT. The whole variable domain, filled in from reference TRBV19 and TRBJ1-4, reads DGGITQSPKYLFRKEGQNVTLSCEQNLNHDAMYWYRQDPGQGLRLIYYSQIVNDFQKGDIAEGYSVSREKKESFPLTVTSAQKNPTAFYLCASSRVPGVNGEKLFFGSGTQLSVL.

This rearrangement joins TRBV4-3 to TRBJ2-7, with TRBD1 identical over 10 bases. Germline V gives CDR1 LGHNA, CDR2 YSLEER. The junction had 11 bases not matched to a gene; V was cut back by 0 bases and J by 3 bases. This CDR3 contains 18 residues. The DNA for the CDR3 is TGCGCCAGCAGCCAAGAAAATCTTCCGGACAGGGGGATCTACGAGCAGTACTTC. As protein: CASSQENLPDRGIYEQYF.

In its sample, this clone was seen a few times. The V gene is TRBV2, the J gene TRBJ1-2; D possibly corresponds to TRBD1 (6 bases). Deletions cut 11 bases from V and 5 bases from J, with 21 bases between. The CDR3 spans 14 residues. Germline loops: CDR1 SNHLY, CDR2 FYNNEI. CDR3 DNA: TGTGCCCAGGGGCAACGAGGGCCCCCGTATGGCTACACCTTC. This sequence encodes CAQGQRGPPYGYTF.

CDR3 region: CASSTKTSPRGGYEQYF. CDR3 in DNA: TGTGCCAGTAGTACAAAGACCTCTCCGCGGGGGGGCTACGAGCAGTACTTC. This chain links TRBV19 with TRBJ2-7; 9 bases agree with TRBD2. Germline-derived CDR1 and CDR2 are LNHDA and SQIVND (reference sequence). The CDR3 sequence is 17 residues long. Trimming at V came to 4 bases and at J to 3 bases, leaving 13 bases not matched to a gene.

The chain has TRBV6-5 and TRBJ1-2, with D maybe TRBD1 (5 bases). The V end was cut by 8 bases, the J end by 5 bases, with 21 bases between. The germline gives CDR1 MNHEY, CDR2 SVGAGI. This CDR3 contains 15 residues. The CDR3 coding sequence is TGTGCCAGCTTCCCAGCAGACAGACGAATTTATGGCTACACCTTC. Its protein product is CASFPADRRIYGYTF.

V is TRBV28 and J is TRBJ1-5; perhaps TRBD1 as D (5 bases). The V end was cut by 6 bases, the J end by 0 bases, with 9 bases between. CDR1 and CDR2 from the germline V gene are MDHEN and SYDVKM. The CDR3 loop spans 14 amino acids. The CDR3 loop is CASSRRVSNQPQHF. The CDR3 nucleotides read TGTGCCAGCAGCCGCAGGGTTAGCAATCAGCCCCAGCATTTT.

The CDR3 reads CASSIGGENNEQFF. The CDR3 DNA sequence: TGTGCCAGTAGTATAGGTGGGGAGAACAATGAGCAGTTCTTC. The chain is built from TRBV19 and TRBJ2-1; possible D gene TRBD2, 5 bases. Trimming stripped 1 base from V and 5 bases from J, with 9 bases between. The CDR3 runs to 14 residues. Germline values: CDR1 LNHDA, CDR2 SQIVND (reference sequence).

This clone has only one observation. This chain connects TRBV3-1 (or the pseudogene TRBV3-2) to TRBJ2-3; 10 bases match TRBD2. Germline V CDR1 and CDR2: LGHDT, YNNKEL (reference sequence). Unmatched junction bases numbered 12, after V lost 11 bases and J lost 1 base. CDR3 size: 16 residues. Written as DNA, the CDR3 is TGTGCCCAGCAGGAAGCGGGGGGGCGGCGCACAGATACGCAGTATTTT. The encoded protein is CAQQEAGGRRTDTQYF.

In DNA, the CDR3 is TGTGCCAGCAGCCCACCGTTTTCAGCGGGAGGGTCCGGGGAGCTGTTTTTT. Translating gives CASSPPFSAGGSGELFF. The chain employs TRBV7-9 and TRBJ2-2; 10 bases line up with TRBD2. The trim removed 5 bases at V and 6 bases at J, leaving 12 bases unmatched. The CDR3 has 17 residues. CDR1 SEHNR and CDR2 FQNEAQ come from the germline V gene (reference sequence).

The rearrangement joins TRBV19 to TRBJ1-6; no clear D gene. V was shortened by 10 bases and J by 7 bases, with 14 bases between the two germline ends. The germline V gene has CDR1 LNHDA and CDR2 SQIVND (reference sequence). This CDR3 comprises 13 residues. The CDR3 nucleotides read TGTGCCACTTCGAGGGTTACGAATTCACCCCTCCACTTT. As protein: CATSRVTNSPLHF. Using reference TRBV19 and TRBJ1-6 for the parts outside the CDR3, the full variable domain is DGGITQSPKYLFRKEGQNVTLSCEQNLNHDAMYWYRQDPGQGLRLIYYSQIVNDFQKGDIAEGYSVSREKKESFPLTVTSAQKNPTAFYLCATSRVTNSPLHFGNGTRLTVT.

The rearrangement joins TRBV5-1 to TRBJ2-1, with D perhaps TRBD1 (6 bases). Germline V gene lookup returns CDR1 SGHRS and CDR2 YFSETQ. This CDR3 contains 11 residues. V lost 7 bases, J lost 10 bases, and 12 bases lay in between. This CDR3 reads CASGQLAEQFF. CDR3 nucleotides: TGCGCCAGCGGACAGCTGGCGGAGCAGTTCTTC.

The V and J genes are TRBV6-2 or TRBV6-3 and TRBJ2-1; TRBD2 agrees at 9 bases. This CDR3 has 15 amino acids. Germline CDR1 reads MNHEY; CDR2 reads SVGEGT. Trimming removed 0 bases from V and 7 bases from J; junction bases left unmatched: 4. CDR3 in amino acids: CASSYSSSGINEQFF. The CDR3 DNA reads TGTGCCAGCAGTTACTCTTCTAGCGGGATTAATGAGCAGTTCTTC.

The chain combines TRBV7-8 with TRBJ1-4; D gene ambiguous. Germline V CDR1 and CDR2: SGHVS, FQNEAQ. The V gene lost 5 bases and the J gene lost 4 bases, with 8 bases spanning the gap. CDR3 length equals 13 residues. In DNA, the CDR3 is TGTGCCAGCAGCATCAGATATAATGAAAAACTGTTTTTT. Its translation: CASSIRYNEKLFF.

V is TRBV5-1 and J is TRBJ2-5, with 8 bases that match TRBD2. V shed 0 bases, J shed 7 bases, and the junction held 17 bases outside the gene matches. This CDR3 has 18 residues. Germline loops: CDR1 SGHRS, CDR2 YFSETQ. CDR3 coding DNA: TGCGCCAGCAGCTTGGACGGGACCGTAGCGGGGATGGCCGCGACCCAGTACTTC. The encoded protein is CASSLDGTVAGMAATQYF.

The chain is built from TRBV19 and TRBJ1-2; D gene uncertain. The CDR3 sequence is 16 residues long. Trimming left V 1 base short and J 8 bases short, with 20 bases between. Germline CDR1 and CDR2: LNHDA and SQIVND (reference sequence). The CDR3 nucleotides are TGTGCCAGTAGTATAGGGACTCTCGGGCTCGCAGGCGGCTACACCTTC. Protein product: CASSIGTLGLAGGYTF.

The chain combines TRBV7-2 with TRBJ1-2; 8 bases match TRBD1. The germline V gene has CDR1 SGHTA and CDR2 FQGNSA. Trimming at V came to 5 bases and at J to 8 bases, leaving 13 bases not matched to a gene. This CDR3 region has 15 residues. The CDR3 here is CASSPRQGTFWGYTF. The CDR3, as DNA: TGTGCCAGCAGCCCGCGACAGGGGACCTTTTGGGGCTACACCTTC.

The rearrangement links TRBV7-8 to TRBJ2-3, with a weak D call TRBD1 (5 bases). Germline assignment: CDR1 SGHVS and CDR2 FQNEAQ. This CDR3 is built from 13 residues. The ends were cut back, 4 bases at V and 2 bases at J, with 7 bases in the middle. Written as DNA, the CDR3 is TGTGCCAGCAGCTGGGGCCCCACAGATACGCAGTATTTT. Protein: CASSWGPTDTQYF.

The chain recombines TRBV28 with TRBJ1-5; D may be TRBD1 (6 bases). V lost 6 bases to trimming and J lost 0 bases, with 15 bases between them. CDR1 is MDHEN, CDR2 SYDVKM, per germline. The CDR3 loop spans 16 amino acids. This CDR3 is CASRGGALYSNQPQHF. CDR3 coding DNA: TGTGCCAGCAGGGGGGGGGCCCTCTATAGCAATCAGCCCCAGCATTTT.

This rearrangement joins TRBV7-3 to TRBJ2-1; 12 nucleotides align to TRBD2. The CDR3 has 17 residues. Per germline, CDR1 SGHTA and CDR2 FQGTGA. V was clipped by 0 bases and J by 5 bases; unmatched bases: 5. CDR3 nucleotide sequence: TGTGCCAGCAGCTTAACCGGGCTAGCGGGGGGGCACAATGAGCAGTTCTTC. Amino acids: CASSLTGLAGGHNEQFF.

The rearrangement links TRBV1 to TRBJ2-3; TRBD2, the table's D call, was not compared with the DNA. TRBV1 is noted as a pseudogene. This CDR3 comprises 16 residues. This CDR3 reads CTSSQVTGTSTDTQYF. In DNA form, the CDR3 reads TGCACCAGCAGCCAAGTCACCGGGACTAGCACAGATACGCAGTATTTT.

The chain combines TRBV6-2 or TRBV6-3 with TRBJ1-5, with 7 bases identical to TRBD1. Unmatched junction bases numbered 7, after V lost 4 bases and J lost 4 bases. The CDR3 runs 15 residues. The germline CDR1 and CDR2 sequences are MNHEY and SVGEGT. The CDR3 reads CASSSTGNHNQPQHF. The CDR3 bases are TGTGCCAGCAGTTCGACAGGGAACCATAATCAGCCCCAGCATTTT.

The chain has TRBV2 and TRBJ1-5; D gene unclear. Germline V lookup: CDR1 SNHLY, CDR2 FYNNEI. With 7 bases removed from V and 5 bases from J, the gap between germline ends came to 12 bases. The CDR3 spans 13 residues. The CDR3: CASKELGDQPQHF. The CDR3 DNA follows: TGTGCCAGCAAGGAGTTGGGAGATCAGCCCCAGCATTTT.

The chain carries TRBV4-3 and TRBJ1-4; no reliable D call. The V end lost 1 base, the J end lost 6 bases, and 15 bases lay between the germline ends. There are 16 residues in the CDR3. The germline CDR1 and CDR2 sequences are LGHNA and YSLEER. The CDR3, as DNA: TGCGCCAGCAGCCAAGGGCTTGGAGGCTTTTATGAAAAACTGTTTTTT. Protein sequence: CASSQGLGGFYEKLFF.

The genes are TRBV3-1 (or the pseudogene TRBV3-2) and TRBJ1-1, with no clear D. The V and J ends lost 2 bases and 3 bases respectively, with 13 bases between them. CDR3 size: 15 residues. CDR1 is LGHDT, CDR2 YNNKEL, per germline (reference sequence). The CDR3 region is CASSQYGEAHTEAFF. CDR3 DNA sequence: TGTGCCAGCAGCCAATACGGGGAGGCGCACACTGAAGCTTTCTTT.

The gene calls are TRBV5-6 and TRBJ2-3; TRBD1 matches 8 bases. Germline V gene data show CDR1 as SGHDT and CDR2 as YYEEEE. The CDR3 totals 17 residues. V gave up 4 bases and J gave up 1 base; unmatched junction bases: 11. The CDR3 region has the DNA TGTGCCAGCAGCCCCTCTCAGGGGGCGTGGGGCACAGATACGCAGTATTTT. Translated: CASSPSQGAWGTDTQYF.

The V call is TRBV4-2, the J call TRBJ2-1; D not certain. The CDR3 sequence is 13 residues long. V gave up 1 base and J gave up 9 bases, with 10 bases separating them. Germline V gene data show CDR1 as LGHNA and CDR2 as YNFKEQ. CDR3 nucleotides: TGTGCCAGCAGCCAAGTATCGAACGGTGAGCAGTTCTTC. Its translation is CASSQVSNGEQFF.